This T cell receptor beta chain was documented in a study of CD8 T cells in Susac syndrome. The study's findings and limits: The relatively small number of individuals in the TCR sequencing and HLA analysis was acknowledged by the study.

V was shortened by 3 bases and J by 5 bases, with 6 bases between the two germline ends. CDR1 is SGHKS and CDR2 is YYEKEE in the germline V gene (reference sequence). This CDR3 region has 12 residues. A quantity of roughly 0.5 to 1 ug RNA underwent reverse transcription using random hexamers. TCRdb used MiXCR to reprocess the immunoSEQ multiplex PCR reads, holding one entry per CDR3 protein. The data show 350,000 to 550,000 distinct CDR3 sequences, 75% to 90% seen once. Points on this clonotype: Its antigen is currently unknown.

This sequence originates from a human donor with multiple sclerosis. Input material: CD8+ T cells from PBMCs. The rearrangement uses TRBV5-5 and TRBJ2-4; D uncertain. In nucleotides, the CDR3 is TGTGCCAGCAGCTCACTACAAAACATTCAGTACTTC. Protein product: CASSSLQNIQYF.